The present T cell receptor beta chain was sequenced within a study of T cells in Graves' hyperthyroidism and ophthalmopathy. In the study overall: Sampling of peripheral blood happened at initial diagnosis, prior to any treatment.

In germline, CDR1 is DFQATT, CDR2 SNEGSKA (reference sequence). The CDR3 runs 13 residues. V was clipped by 2 bases and J by 13 bases, with 15 bases between them. Ophthalmopathy patients had moderate-to-severe active disease, CAS ≥3, NOSPECS ≥4, and disease duration under 3 months. Orbital computed tomography, thyroid ultrasound, serum thyroxine and TRAb, and clinical symptoms together informed the diagnoses. The authors took PBMCs from roughly 9.7 ml fresh peripheral blood. Amplified TCR beta CDR3 regions came from RNA transcripts. HTBI primers drove first-round RT-PCR of the TCR CDR3. Each CDR3 protein is one row after TCRdb ran MiXCR on the multiplex PCR reads. The sample yields about 520,000 distinct CDR3 sequences, 24% seen once.

The sample consisted of blood. The chain links TRBV20-1 to TRBJ1-6; D is perhaps TRBD1 (6 bases). The TCR comes from a woman aged 25 to 39 with Graves' ophthalmopathy. The DNA of the CDR3 is TGCAGTGCTAGACCTAGGGGGGGACTTCCCCTCCACTTT. This codes for CSARPRGGLPLHF.